The TCR beta chain described here comes from a study of identical twins. Study outcomes and limitations: Not following the same donors, the study drew its conclusions from cross-sectional statistical analysis. Insertion counts were lower in abundant cord blood beta clonotypes, a trend that memory repertoires did not show.

Germline V gene data show CDR1 as MNHNY and CDR2 as SVGAGI (reference sequence). V shed 7 bases and J shed 5 bases, with 11 bases lying between them. The CDR3 is 12 amino acids. Template switching, a step in the protocol, added a universal primer site, and cDNA carried unique molecular identifiers. MiXCR, applied by TCRdb to the 5' RACE reads, yields one record per CDR3 protein. The repertoire has fewer than 800,000 distinct CDR3 sequences, just over 7% of them found once; the top ten carry roughly 1.6%. This clonotype was seen a handful of times. Its antigen is still unknown. The same sample was also studied in work on yellow fever vaccine responses in identical twins. This second study says: Reported findings indicate that twins' vaccine T cell responses seemed partially convergent, partially personalized.

The TCR was taken from a woman between 18 and 30 years old in good health. V usage is TRBV6-6 and J usage is TRBJ2-5, with D maybe TRBD2 (6 bases). The sequenced sample consisted of PBMCs. The CDR3 spells CASNGRGETQYF. CDR3 DNA sequence: TGTGCCAGCAATGGCCGGGGGGAGACCCAGTACTTC.